This T cell receptor beta chain was observed in a study of CD8+CD57+ T cells in acquired aplastic anemia. According to the study, genomic DNA was the template for TCR beta VDJ and CDR3 profiling. TCRdb re-derived calls from the reads in MiXCR, one entry per CDR3 protein. The table includes approximately 200,000 distinct CDR3 sequences, 54% detected once. This CDR3 contains 15 residues. The V segment lost 3 bases and the J segment 2 bases; nucleotides outside the gene matches: 7. Germline values: CDR1 WNHNN, CDR2 SYGVQD (reference sequence). The chain combines TRBV10-1 with TRBJ2-7; TRBD2 aligns across 7 bases. The sequencing sample was made of sorted CD4+, CD8+, or CD8+CD57+ T cells (not recorded which) from PBMCs. This TCR came from a human donor in good health, serving as a control. The CDR3 DNA sequence: TGCGCCAGCAGTGATTCTACGGGGGGAACCTACGAGCAGTACTTC. Its protein product is CASSDSTGGTYEQYF.